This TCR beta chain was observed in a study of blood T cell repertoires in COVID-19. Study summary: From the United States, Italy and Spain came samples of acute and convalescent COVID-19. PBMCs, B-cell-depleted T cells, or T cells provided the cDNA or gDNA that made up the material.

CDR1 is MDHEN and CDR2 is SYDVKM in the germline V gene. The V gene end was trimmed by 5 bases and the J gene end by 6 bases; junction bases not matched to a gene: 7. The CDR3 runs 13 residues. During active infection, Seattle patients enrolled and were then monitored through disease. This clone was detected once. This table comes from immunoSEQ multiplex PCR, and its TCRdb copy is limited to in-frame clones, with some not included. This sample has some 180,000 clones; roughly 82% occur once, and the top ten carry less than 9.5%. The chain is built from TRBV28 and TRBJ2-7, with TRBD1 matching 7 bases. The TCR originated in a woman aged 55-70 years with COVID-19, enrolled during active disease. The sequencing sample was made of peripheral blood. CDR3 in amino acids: CASSTHRGGEQYV. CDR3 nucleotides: TGTGCCAGCAGTACGCACAGGGGCGGCGAGCAGTACGTC.